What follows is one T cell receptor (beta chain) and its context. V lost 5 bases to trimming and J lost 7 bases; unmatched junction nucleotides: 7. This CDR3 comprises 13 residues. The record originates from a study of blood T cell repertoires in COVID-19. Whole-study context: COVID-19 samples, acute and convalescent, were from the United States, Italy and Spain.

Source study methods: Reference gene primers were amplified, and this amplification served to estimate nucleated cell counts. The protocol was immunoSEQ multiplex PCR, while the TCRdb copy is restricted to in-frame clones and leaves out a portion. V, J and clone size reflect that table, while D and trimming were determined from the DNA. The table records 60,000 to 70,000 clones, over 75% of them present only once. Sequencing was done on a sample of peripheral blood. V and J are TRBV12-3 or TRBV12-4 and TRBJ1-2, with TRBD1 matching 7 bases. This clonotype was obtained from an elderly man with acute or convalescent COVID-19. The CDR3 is CASSQTGEFGYTF. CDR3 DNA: TGTGCCAGCAGTCAAACAGGGGAGTTTGGCTACACCTTC.